Listed below are T cell receptor beta chains from one sample, sequenced in a study of control samples from healthy donors and cancer patients. The protocol was immunoSEQ multiplex PCR, while the TCRdb copy is restricted to in-frame clones and leaves out a portion. In the table there are 150,000 or so clones, approximately 86% of which are singletons. Specimen: blood. The receptors stem from a woman under 40 in good health. Each CDR3 is given with its conserved first and last residue. A D gene is named only where the DNA matches it firmly. A clone size is listed for some rows: how often the clone was seen (once, few, many), or a class if it is expanded.

. | TRBD1 | TRBJ2-6 | TRBV27 | TGTGCCAGCAGTCCAGGACAGGGGGGATCTGGGGCCAACGTCCTGACTTTC | CASSPGQGGSGANVLTF
. | . | TRBJ2-3 | TRBV6-5 | TGTGCCAGCAGTCCTCACCGACCTGGGGATACGCAGTATTTT | CASSPHRPGDTQYF
once | TRBD1 | TRBJ1-1 | TRBV27 | TGTGCCAGCAAAGGTCTAGACAGGGCGTTAGAAGAAGCTTTCTTT | CASKGLDRALEEAFF
. | . | TRBJ1-2 | TRBV6-1 | TGTGCCAGCAGTGAGGGGCTCGGTTATGGCTACACCTTC | CASSEGLGYGYTF
. | TRBD2 | TRBJ2-1 | TRBV5-1 | TGCGCCTCCCACCGTTTCTTGGCTAGCGGGGGAAACAATGAGCAGTTCTTC | CASHRFLASGGNNEQFF
. | . | TRBJ2-1 | TRBV6-1 | TGTGCCAGCAGTGATTTCGGGCCTAGAGGCAATGAGCAGTTCTTC | CASSDFGPRGNEQFF
. | TRBD1 | TRBJ2-5 | TRBV5-8 | TGTGCCAGCAGCCCTAGGACAGGGCGGGATCAAGAGACCCAGTACTTC | CASSPRTGRDQETQYF
. | TRBD1 | TRBJ1-2 | TRBV4-1 | TGCGCCAGCAGCCAAGAGCCGACAGGGAACTATGGCTACACCTTC | CASSQEPTGNYGYTF
once | . | TRBJ2-1 | TRBV7-8 | TGTGCCAGCAGCCCCGGGGTGGGACAAATCACCTACAATGAGCAGTTCTTC | CASSPGVGQITYNEQFF
. | . | TRBJ2-7 | TRBV27 | TGTGCCAGCGGTCCCTACGAGCAGTACTTC | CASGPYEQYF
. | . | TRBJ2-2 | TRBV11-3 | TGTGCCAGCAGCTTAGGGGGCGGGGCCACCGGGGAGCTGTTTTTT | CASSLGGGATGELFF
. | . | TRBJ2-5 | TRBV2 | TGTGCCAGCAGTGAAGTTATCGTTCAAGAGACCCAGTACTTC | CASSEVIVQETQYF
. | . | TRBJ2-2 | TRBV18 | TGTGCCAGCCGAGGCCTCAACACCGGGGAGCTGTTTTTT | CASRGLNTGELFF
few | . | TRBJ1-3 | TRBV7-8 | TGTGCCGTCCGGACGGGAAACACCATATATTTT | CAVRTGNTIYF
. | . | TRBJ1-5 | TRBV6-1 | TGTGCCAGCAGTGAAAGGGGTTGGCCCCAGCATTTT | CASSERGWPQHF
once | . | TRBJ2-1 | TRBV3-1/TRBV3-2 | TGTGCCAGCAGCCAAGACTTGTTAGGACTAACCTACAATGAGCAGTTCTTC | CASSQDLLGLTYNEQFF
. | TRBD1 | TRBJ1-4 | TRBV5-4 | TGTGCCAGCAGCTCTGACAGGGGGAAACTGTTTTTT | CASSSDRGKLFF
. | . | TRBJ1-3 | TRBV9 | TGTGCCAGCAGCCTCACCGGGGCCGGAAACACCATATATTTT | CASSLTGAGNTIYF
. | . | TRBJ2-1 | TRBV5-1 | TGCGCCAGCAGAGCTTGGGGGAACTCCTACAATGAGCAGTTCTTC | CASRAWGNSYNEQFF
. | . | TRBJ1-1 | TRBV12-3/TRBV12-4 | TGTGCCAGCGGAACAGGGAGTTCCACTGAAGCTTTCTTT | CASGTGSSTEAFF
. | . | TRBJ2-5 | TRBV5-1 | TGCGCCAGCAGCTTGGACCCGGGGGAGACCCAGTACTTC | CASSLDPGETQYF
. | . | TRBJ2-5 | TRBV13 | TGTGCCAGCAGCTTACAGGGTTGGGAGACCCAGTACTTC | CASSLQGWETQYF